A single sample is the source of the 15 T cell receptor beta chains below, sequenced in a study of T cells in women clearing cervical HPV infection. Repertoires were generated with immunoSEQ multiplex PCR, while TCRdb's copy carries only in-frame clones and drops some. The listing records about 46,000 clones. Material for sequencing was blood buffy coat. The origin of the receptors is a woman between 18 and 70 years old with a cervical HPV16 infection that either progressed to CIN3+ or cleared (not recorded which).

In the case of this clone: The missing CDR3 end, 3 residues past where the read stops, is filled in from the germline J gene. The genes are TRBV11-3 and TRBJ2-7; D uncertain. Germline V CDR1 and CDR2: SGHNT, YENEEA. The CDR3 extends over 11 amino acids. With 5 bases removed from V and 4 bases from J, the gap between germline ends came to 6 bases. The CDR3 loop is CASSQKYEQYF. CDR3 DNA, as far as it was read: TGTGCCAGCAGCCAGAAATACGAG.

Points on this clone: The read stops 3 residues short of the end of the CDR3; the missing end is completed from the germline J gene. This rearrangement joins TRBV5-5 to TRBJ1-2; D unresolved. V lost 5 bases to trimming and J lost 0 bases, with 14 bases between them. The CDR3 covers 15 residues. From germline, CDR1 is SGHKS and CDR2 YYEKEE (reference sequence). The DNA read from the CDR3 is TGTGCCAGCAGTCAAGACACAAGAGCTAACTATGGC. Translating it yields CASSQDTRANYG. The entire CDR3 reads CASSQDTRANYGYTF.

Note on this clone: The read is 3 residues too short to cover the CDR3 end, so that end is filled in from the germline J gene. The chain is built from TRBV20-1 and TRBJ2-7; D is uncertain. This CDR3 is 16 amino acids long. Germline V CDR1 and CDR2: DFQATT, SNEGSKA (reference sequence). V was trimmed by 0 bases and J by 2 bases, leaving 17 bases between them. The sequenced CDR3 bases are TGCAGTGCTAGAGATGCCCAGTCCAACCTTCCCTACGAG. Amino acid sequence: CSARDAQSNLPYE. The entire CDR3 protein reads CSARDAQSNLPYEQYF.

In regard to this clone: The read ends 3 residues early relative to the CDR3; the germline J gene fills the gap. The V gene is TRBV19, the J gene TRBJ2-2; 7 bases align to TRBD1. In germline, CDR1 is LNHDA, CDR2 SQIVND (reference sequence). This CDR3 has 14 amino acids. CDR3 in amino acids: CASRGQKNNSPLFF. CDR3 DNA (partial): TGTGCCAGTAGGGGACAGAAAAATAATTCACCG. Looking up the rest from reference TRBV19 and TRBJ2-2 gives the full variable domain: DGGITQSPKYLFRKEGQNVTLSCEQNLNHDAMYWYRQDPGQGLRLIYYSQIVNDFQKGDIAEGYSVSREKKESFPLTVTSAQKNPTAFYLCASRGQKNNSPLFFGEGSRLTVL.

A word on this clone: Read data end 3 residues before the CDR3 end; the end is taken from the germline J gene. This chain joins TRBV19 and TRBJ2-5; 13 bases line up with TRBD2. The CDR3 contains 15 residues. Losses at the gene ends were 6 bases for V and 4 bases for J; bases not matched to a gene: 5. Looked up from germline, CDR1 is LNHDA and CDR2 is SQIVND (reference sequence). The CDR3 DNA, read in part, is TGTGCCAGTAGCTTCGGGACTAGCGGGGCAGAGACC. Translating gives CASSFGTSGAET. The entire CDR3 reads CASSFGTSGAETQYF.

The CDR3 protein is CASSSEAGVLYGYTF. Incomplete CDR3 DNA: TGTGCCAGCAGTTCGGAGGCAGGGGTGCTTTATGGC. This sequence joins TRBV28 and TRBJ1-2; D perhaps matches TRBD1 (6 bases). The read comes to an end 3 residues before the CDR3 does, leaving the germline J gene to fill in the end. Germline V lookup: CDR1 MDHEN, CDR2 SYDVKM. The CDR3 is 15 residues long. Between the trimmed V and J ends, which lost 4 bases and 5 bases, there was a span of 17 bases.

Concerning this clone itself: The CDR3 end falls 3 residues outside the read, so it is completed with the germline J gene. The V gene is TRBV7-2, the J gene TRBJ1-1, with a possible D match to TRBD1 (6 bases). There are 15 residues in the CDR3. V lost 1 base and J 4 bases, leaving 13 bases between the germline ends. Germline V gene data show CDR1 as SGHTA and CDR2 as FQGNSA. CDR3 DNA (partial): TGTGCCAGCAGCTTAGTCCAACAGGGAATCACTGAA. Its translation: CASSLVQQGITE. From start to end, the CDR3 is CASSLVQQGITEAFF. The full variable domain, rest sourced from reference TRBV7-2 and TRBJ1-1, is GAGVSQSPSNKVTEKGKDVELRCDPISGHTALYWYRQSLGQGLEFLIYFQGNSAPDKSGLPSDRFSAERTGGSVSTLTIQRTQQEDSAVYLCASSLVQQGITEAFFGQGTRLTVV.

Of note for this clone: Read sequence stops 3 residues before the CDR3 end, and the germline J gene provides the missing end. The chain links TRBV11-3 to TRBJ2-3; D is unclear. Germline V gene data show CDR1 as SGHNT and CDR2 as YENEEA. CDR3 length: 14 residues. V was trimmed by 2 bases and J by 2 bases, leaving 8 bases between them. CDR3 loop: CASSLKGPTDTQYF. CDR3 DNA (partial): TGTGCCAGCAGCTTAAAGGGCCCCACAGATACG.

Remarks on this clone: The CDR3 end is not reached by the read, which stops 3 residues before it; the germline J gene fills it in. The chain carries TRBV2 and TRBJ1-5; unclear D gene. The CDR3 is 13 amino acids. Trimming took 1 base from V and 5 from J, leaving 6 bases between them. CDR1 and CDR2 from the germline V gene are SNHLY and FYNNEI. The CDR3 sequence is CASSEGTDQPQHF. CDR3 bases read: TGTGCCAGCAGTGAAGGCACAGATCAGCCC.

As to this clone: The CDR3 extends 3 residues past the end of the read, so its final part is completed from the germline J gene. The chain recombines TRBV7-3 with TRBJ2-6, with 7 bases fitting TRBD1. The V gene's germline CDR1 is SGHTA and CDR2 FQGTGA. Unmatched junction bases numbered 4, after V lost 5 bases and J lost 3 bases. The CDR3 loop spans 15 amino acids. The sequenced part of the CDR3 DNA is TGTGCCAGCAGCATGACAGGGCGTGGGGCCAACGTC. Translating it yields CASSMTGRGANV. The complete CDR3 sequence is CASSMTGRGANVLTF.

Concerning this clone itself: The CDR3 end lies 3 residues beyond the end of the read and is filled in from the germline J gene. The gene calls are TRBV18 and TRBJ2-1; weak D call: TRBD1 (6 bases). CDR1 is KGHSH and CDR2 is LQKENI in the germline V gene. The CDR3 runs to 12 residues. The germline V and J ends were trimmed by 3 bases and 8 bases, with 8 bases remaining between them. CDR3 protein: CASSPDRYEQFF. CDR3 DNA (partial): TGTGCCAGCTCACCTGACAGGTATGAG.

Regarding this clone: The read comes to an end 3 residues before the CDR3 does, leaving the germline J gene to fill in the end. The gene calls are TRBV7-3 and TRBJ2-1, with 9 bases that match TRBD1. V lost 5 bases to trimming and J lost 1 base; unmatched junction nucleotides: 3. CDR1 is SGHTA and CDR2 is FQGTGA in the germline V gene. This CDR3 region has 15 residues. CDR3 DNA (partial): TGTGCCAGCAGCCGCGGACAGGGGTCCTACAATGAG. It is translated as CASSRGQGSYNE. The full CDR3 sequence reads CASSRGQGSYNEQFF. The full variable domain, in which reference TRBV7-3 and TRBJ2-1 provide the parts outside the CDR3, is GAGVSQTPSNKVTEKGKYVELRCDPISGHTALYWYRQSLGQGPEFLIYFQGTGAADDSGLPNDRFFAVRPEGSVSTLKIQRTERGDSAVYLCASSRGQGSYNEQFFGPGTRLTVL.

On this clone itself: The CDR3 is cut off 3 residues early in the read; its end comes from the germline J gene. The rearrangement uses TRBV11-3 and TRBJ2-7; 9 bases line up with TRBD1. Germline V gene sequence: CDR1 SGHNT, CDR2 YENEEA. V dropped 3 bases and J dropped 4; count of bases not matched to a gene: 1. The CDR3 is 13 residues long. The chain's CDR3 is CASSLDRGYEQYF. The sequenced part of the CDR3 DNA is TGTGCCAGCAGCTTGGACAGGGGTTACGAG.

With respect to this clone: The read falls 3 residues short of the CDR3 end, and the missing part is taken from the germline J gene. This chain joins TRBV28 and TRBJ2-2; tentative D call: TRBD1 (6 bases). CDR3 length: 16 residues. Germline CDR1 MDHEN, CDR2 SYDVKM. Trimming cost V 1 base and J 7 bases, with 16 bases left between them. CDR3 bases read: TGTGCCAGCAGTTTATACCAACAGGGAAGAGACGGGGAG. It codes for CASSLYQQGRDGE. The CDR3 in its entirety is CASSLYQQGRDGELFF.

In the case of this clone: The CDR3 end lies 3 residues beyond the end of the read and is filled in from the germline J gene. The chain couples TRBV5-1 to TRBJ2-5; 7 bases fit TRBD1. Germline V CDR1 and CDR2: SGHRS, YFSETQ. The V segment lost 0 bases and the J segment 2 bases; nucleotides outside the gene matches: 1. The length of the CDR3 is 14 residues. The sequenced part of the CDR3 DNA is TGCGCCAGCAGCTTGGACAGGGGTCAAGAGACC. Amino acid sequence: CASSLDRGQET. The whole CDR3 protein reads CASSLDRGQETQYF.